This TCR beta chain is from a study of T cells after yellow fever vaccination. Study-level points and caveats: The CD4 compartment and the CD8 compartment contained a small share of clonotypes in common. Post-booster repertoires again held most primary-vaccination clones (96% CD4, approximately 90% CD8).

The ends were cut back, 0 bases at V and 5 bases at J, with 11 bases in the middle. In germline, CDR1 is KGHSH, CDR2 LQKENI. The CDR3 has 15 amino acids. The table lists this clonotype with many counts. The antigen is unknown. 5'RACE template switching produced TCR cDNA carrying a universal primer site and UMIs. In TCRdb, the 5' RACE reads were re-called with MiXCR into one record per CDR3 protein. Of 200,000 to 250,000 distinct CDR3 sequences in the sample, about 3% were seen once. The V and J genes are TRBV18 and TRBJ2-1; D is possibly TRBD1 or TRBD2 (6 bases each). The sequences come from CD4+ T cells sorted from PBMCs, collected 10 days after the yellow fever booster vaccination. This receptor was taken from a man aged 18 to 30 who received the YFV17D yellow fever vaccine. CDR3: CASSPPGGADNEQFF. The CDR3 bases are TGTGCCAGCTCACCACCGGGGGGCGCGGACAATGAGCAGTTCTTC. Using reference TRBV18 and TRBJ2-1 for the parts outside the CDR3, the full variable domain is NAGVMQNPRHLVRRRGQEARLRCSPMKGHSHVYWYRQLPEEGLKFMVYLQKENIIDESGMPKERFSAEFPKEGPSILRIQQVVRGDSAAYFCASSPPGGADNEQFFGPGTRLTVL.